Following are 23 T cell receptor beta chains from one sample sequenced in a study of T cell responses to AZD1222 COVID-19 vaccine (dated by TCRdb to about 2021). The time point label of this sample denotes: baseline before first vaccination. Libraries were built with the immunoSEQ multiplex PCR assay. What TCRdb holds here is the immuneACCESS table cut down to in-frame rearrangements. Part of the clones is not present; checked against another copy, under half of the missing clones reflect an unresolved V gene, and the others are unexplained. Here the sample has around 60,000 clones; 85% to 90% occur a single time. Of the sample, 4.9% falls within the top ten clones. Sequencing used peripheral blood, obtained on day 0 of AZD1222 vaccination. The receptors were gathered from an adult in good health.

V usage is TRBV5-6 and J usage is TRBJ2-1; 9 bases are shared with TRBD2. Trimming took 0 bases from V and 6 from J; bases not matched to a gene: 7. The V gene's germline CDR1 is SGHDT and CDR2 YYEEEE. CDR3 size: 16 residues. CDR3 sequence reads: CASSLGPSGVGNEQFF. CDR3 nucleotides: TGTGCCAGCAGCTTGGGTCCTAGCGGGGTAGGCAATGAGCAGTTCTTC.

The chain joins TRBV4-2 to TRBJ1-1; 7 nucleotides agree with TRBD1. V lost 1 base, J lost 1 base, and 6 bases stayed unmatched. The germline V gene has CDR1 LGHNA and CDR2 YNFKEQ. The length of the CDR3 is 16 residues. The CDR3 DNA follows: TGTGCCAGCAGCCAAGTAAGGGGGCGCGGGAACACTGAAGCTTTCTTT. Translated, it gives CASSQVRGRGNTEAFF.

A few counts support this clone. The rearrangement joins TRBV9 to TRBJ1-2, with 7 bases matching TRBD1. The CDR3 totals 13 residues. Germline V gene data show CDR1 as SGDLS and CDR2 as YYNGEE. Losses at the gene ends were 0 bases for V and 9 bases for J; bases not matched to a gene: 5. CDR3 DNA: TGTGCCAGCAGCGTAGGGGGCAGGGGGAGCTACACCTTC. It yields the protein CASSVGGRGSYTF.

The V and J genes are TRBV5-5 and TRBJ2-2; 9 positions agree with TRBD2. J was trimmed by 7 bases and V by 4 bases; bases with no gene match: 14. CDR1 SGHKS and CDR2 YYEKEE come from the germline V gene (reference sequence). This CDR3 contains 17 residues. CDR3 bases: TGTGCCAGCAGCCCCCTGGGTGGCGGGGGGGCCGGCGGGGAGCTGTTTTTT. Translating it yields CASSPLGGGGAGGELFF.

In DNA, the CDR3 is TGTGCCCAAGGGACAGGCCATAATTCACCCCTCCACTTT. Its translation is CAQGTGHNSPLHF. The V call is TRBV30, the J call TRBJ1-6; 8 bases are shared with TRBD1. The CDR3 totals 13 residues. Germline V lookup: CDR1 GTSNPN, CDR2 SVGIG (reference sequence). Losses at the gene ends were 8 bases for V and 5 bases for J; bases not matched to a gene: 5.

The rearrangement uses TRBV5-1 and TRBJ1-3, with D possibly being TRBD1 (5 bases). The CDR3 length is 18 residues. CDR1 SGHRS and CDR2 YFSETQ come from the germline V gene. Trimming shortened V by 4 bases and J by 2 bases, and 22 bases separated the two germline ends. CDR3 sequence: CASSPGGATGTAGNTIYF. The CDR3 DNA follows: TGCGCCAGCAGCCCCGGAGGGGCGACGGGAACGGCTGGAAACACCATATATTTT.

CDR3 in DNA: TGTGCCAGCAGTGAACCCCCGGGGGTATTCAGTTCACCCCTCCACTTT. The encoded protein is CASSEPPGVFSSPLHF. The V gene is TRBV2, the J gene TRBJ1-6; D perhaps matches TRBD1 (5 bases). Germline V CDR1 and CDR2: SNHLY, FYNNEI. CDR3 length equals 16 residues. The ends were cut back, 2 bases at V and 9 bases at J, with 17 bases in the middle.

The chain has TRBV11-2 and TRBJ1-2, with TRBD1 identical over 8 bases. The CDR3 spans 14 residues. In germline, CDR1 is SGHAT, CDR2 FQNNGV. The ends lost 5 bases at V and 3 bases at J; junction bases unmatched: 5. CDR3 amino acids: CASSRTGLHYGYTF. The CDR3 DNA reads TGTGCCAGCAGCCGGACAGGGTTGCACTATGGCTACACCTTC.

This clone has a handful of counts. The V call is TRBV5-1, the J call TRBJ2-5; 7 bases fit TRBD1. The CDR3 length is 15 residues. V was pared by 0 bases and J by 5 bases, with 7 bases of the junction left unmatched. Germline V CDR1 and CDR2: SGHRS, YFSETQ. The CDR3 protein is CASSLATGAGETQYF. The CDR3 DNA follows: TGCGCCAGCAGCTTGGCTACAGGGGCCGGGGAGACCCAGTACTTC.

The genes are TRBV6-5 and TRBJ1-2, with a possible D match to TRBD1 (5 bases). Germline V gives CDR1 MNHEY, CDR2 SVGAGI. CDR3 length equals 11 residues. V lost 5 bases and J 6 bases, leaving 7 bases between the germline ends. CDR3 loop: CASSRGDGYTF. The CDR3 region has the DNA TGTGCCAGCAGTCGGGGGGATGGCTACACCTTC.

The rearrangement joins TRBV30 to TRBJ2-2; D not certain. This CDR3 has 11 residues. CDR1 is GTSNPN, CDR2 SVGIG, per germline (reference sequence). With 4 bases removed from V and 4 bases from J, the gap between germline ends came to 4 bases. This chain's CDR3 is CAWKATGELFF. CDR3 DNA: TGTGCCTGGAAGGCCACCGGGGAGCTGTTTTTT.

This clone was seen only once. The chain employs TRBV5-1 and TRBJ2-5, with 9 bases aligning to TRBD1. CDR3 length: 15 residues. Losses at the gene ends were 2 bases for V and 5 bases for J; bases not matched to a gene: 7. The V gene's germline CDR1 is SGHRS and CDR2 YFSETQ. The CDR3 reads CASSLGDRVWETQYF. CDR3 DNA sequence: TGCGCCAGCAGCTTAGGGGACAGGGTTTGGGAGACCCAGTACTTC. The full variable domain, its missing parts supplied by reference TRBV5-1 and TRBJ2-5, is KAGVTQTPRYLIKTRGQQVTLSCSPISGHRSVSWYQQTPGQGLQFLFEYFSETQRNKGNFPGRFSGRQFSNSRSEMNVSTLELGDSALYLCASSLGDRVWETQYFGPGTRLLVL.

This sequence joins TRBV7-2 and TRBJ1-1, with no clear D. Germline CDR1 reads SGHTA; CDR2 reads FQGNSA. The V end lost 6 bases, the J end lost 2 bases, and 10 bases lay between the germline ends. The CDR3 runs to 13 residues. The CDR3 coding sequence is TGTGCCAGCAGTCGGGCGGCAAACACTGAAGCTTTCTTT. Translated: CASSRAANTEAFF.

The rearrangement joins TRBV7-3 to TRBJ2-3; maybe TRBD2 (6 bases). CDR1 and CDR2 from the germline V gene are SGHTA and FQGTGA. This CDR3 comprises 14 residues. Between the trimmed V and J ends, which lost 4 bases and 2 bases, there was a span of 10 bases. CDR3 protein: CASSSGLLTDTQYF. Here the CDR3 DNA reads TGTGCCAGCAGCTCGGGACTCCTCACAGATACGCAGTATTTT. Variable domain in full (rest from reference TRBV7-3 and TRBJ2-3): GAGVSQTPSNKVTEKGKYVELRCDPISGHTALYWYRQSLGQGPEFLIYFQGTGAADDSGLPNDRFFAVRPEGSVSTLKIQRTERGDSAVYLCASSSGLLTDTQYFGPGTRLTVL.

The gene calls are TRBV20-1 and TRBJ1-1; D ambiguous. This CDR3 contains 11 residues. The germline V gene has CDR1 DFQATT and CDR2 SNEGSKA (reference sequence). V lost 5 bases to trimming and J lost 0 bases, with 4 bases between them. CDR3: CSALVNTEAFF. The CDR3 DNA sequence: TGCAGTGCTCTCGTGAACACTGAAGCTTTCTTT.

The chain has TRBV2 and TRBJ2-5; D is unclear. V shed 2 bases and J shed 5 bases, with 12 bases lying between them. This CDR3 region has 14 residues. Germline V gene lookup returns CDR1 SNHLY and CDR2 FYNNEI. The CDR3, as DNA: TGTGCCAGCAGTGAAAGGACGGGTGGGGAGACCCAGTACTTC. Translating gives CASSERTGGETQYF.

J is TRBJ1-2 and V is TRBV3-1 (or the pseudogene TRBV3-2); TRBD1 matches 7 bases. The germline V gene encodes CDR1 LGHDT and CDR2 YNNKEL (reference sequence). The CDR3 length is 14 residues. V shed 8 bases, J shed 7 bases, and the junction held 13 bases outside the gene matches. The CDR3 coding sequence is TGTGCCAGCCGCAGGAGGGGACAGAGGATTGGCTACACCTTC. Amino acid sequence: CASRRRGQRIGYTF.

This chain links TRBV2 with TRBJ1-3; the D is unclear. The CDR3 covers 16 residues. Germline loops: CDR1 SNHLY, CDR2 FYNNEI. Trimming removed 1 base at V and 0 bases at J, with 10 bases between. CDR3 residues: CASSEGQMISGNTIYF. CDR3 coding DNA: TGTGCCAGCAGTGAAGGGCAGATGATCTCTGGAAACACCATATATTTT.

The chain has TRBV2 and TRBJ1-3, with D unclear. Looked up from germline, CDR1 is SNHLY and CDR2 is FYNNEI. The CDR3 runs to 13 residues. V was shortened by 5 bases and J by 4 bases, with 9 bases between the two germline ends. For the CDR3, the DNA is TGTGCCAGCAGTCGGGATGTGGGAAACACCATATATTTT. As protein: CASSRDVGNTIYF.

This chain connects TRBV18 to TRBJ2-1, with 11 bases fitting TRBD2. Germline CDR1 KGHSH, CDR2 LQKENI. The CDR3 totals 16 residues. V was clipped by 3 bases and J by 0 bases; unmatched bases: 1. CDR3 nucleotide sequence: TGTGCCAGCTCACCGCTAGCGGGAGGCTCCTACAATGAGCAGTTCTTC. Protein: CASSPLAGGSYNEQFF.

This clone has more than one count but fewer than ten. The V and J genes are TRBV2 and TRBJ2-1; D possibly matches TRBD1 or TRBD2 (5 bases each). The V gene lost 4 bases and the J gene lost 4 bases, with 11 bases spanning the gap. This CDR3 is 14 amino acids long. CDR1 is SNHLY and CDR2 is FYNNEI in the germline V gene. The CDR3 DNA is TGTGCCAGCAGTGTCGAGGGGCAGTACAATGAGCAGTTCTTC. Encoded protein: CASSVEGQYNEQFF.

The V call is TRBV3-1 (or the pseudogene TRBV3-2), the J call TRBJ2-7; D ambiguous. CDR1 and CDR2 (germline): LGHDT, YNNKEL (reference sequence). V lost 0 bases and J lost 7, with 16 bases in between. This CDR3 is built from 15 residues. The CDR3: CASSQDTVPGREQYF. In DNA, the CDR3 is TGTGCCAGCAGCCAAGATACAGTCCCGGGCAGGGAGCAGTACTTC.

The chain uses TRBV6-5 and TRBJ2-7; the match to TRBD2 covers 9 bases. J was trimmed by 2 bases and V by 6 bases; bases with no gene match: 8. Germline lookup yields CDR1 MNHEY and CDR2 SVGAGI. The CDR3 length is 15 residues. CDR3 loop: CASSRTSGPTYEQYF. The CDR3 nucleotides are TGTGCCAGCAGCCGAACTAGCGGGCCGACCTACGAGCAGTACTTC.